This T cell receptor beta chain originates from a study of CD8+CD57+ T cells in acquired aplastic anemia. A note on this clonotype: What it binds is unknown. Relative to the germline gene, one junction end is altered; a read error may explain this.

The CDR3 spans 13 residues. Germline lookup yields CDR1 KGHDR and CDR2 SFDVKD. Patients chosen for sequencing had shown CD8+CD57+ cell expansion by flow cytometry. Patients had not yet gotten any therapy when their blood was taken for sampling. Overall study results and limits: A set of about 28 CD8+ CDR3 sequences was shared between patients and controls, and these sequences appeared highly expressed in patients. A significant difference in CD8+ Simpson's diversity between patients and controls was not found.

Investigators profiled TCR beta VDJ and CDR3 from genomic DNA template. TCRdb reprocessed the reads with MiXCR, giving one entry per CDR3 protein. This sample has 200,000 to 250,000 distinct CDR3 sequences, with less than 75% found just once. Material for sequencing was sorted CD4+, CD8+, or CD8+CD57+ T cells (not recorded which) from PBMCs. The chain joins TRBV24-1 to TRBJ1-5; D not resolved. The origin of this receptor is a human donor with aplastic anemia. CDR3 amino acids: CAASGAGNQPQHF. The CDR3 nucleotides are TGTGCCGCCAGTGGTGCGGGGAATCAGCCCCAGCATTTT.